The 20 T cell receptor beta chains listed next were all sequenced from one sample in a study of T cells after yellow fever vaccination. TCRdb reprocessed the 5' RACE reads with MiXCR, giving one entry per CDR3 protein. The table lists about 260,000 distinct CDR3 sequences, roughly 5.6% of them singletons. This specimen consisted of CD4+ T cells sorted from PBMCs, obtained on the day of the yellow fever booster vaccination. The receptors were sampled from a man aged 18 to 29 who received the YFV17D yellow fever vaccine.

This clonotype was seen a few times. The rearrangement uses TRBV18 and TRBJ1-5; tentative D call: TRBD1 (6 bases). The V gene lost 3 bases and the J gene lost 0 bases, with 15 bases spanning the gap. CDR1 KGHSH and CDR2 LQKENI come from the germline V gene. This CDR3 has 17 amino acids. The CDR3: CASSPLRTDGSNQPQHF. Here the CDR3 DNA reads TGTGCCAGCTCACCCCTCCGGACAGATGGTAGCAATCAGCCCCAGCATTTT.

This chain links TRBV7-2 with TRBJ2-2; D remains ambiguous. This CDR3 is 14 amino acids long. V dropped 6 bases and J dropped 0 bases, with 8 bases sitting between them. Germline V gene sequence: CDR1 SGHTA, CDR2 FQGNSA. The CDR3 spells CASSTRANTGELFF. CDR3 bases: TGTGCCAGCAGTACAAGGGCGAACACCGGGGAGCTGTTTTTT.

This clonotype was detected only a few times. The chain couples TRBV25-1 to TRBJ2-1, with TRBD1 matching over 7 bases. V lost 1 base to trimming and J lost 10 bases; unmatched junction nucleotides: 7. From germline, CDR1 is MGHDK and CDR2 SYGVNS. This CDR3 is 14 amino acids long. DNA for the CDR3: TGTGCCAGCAGTGAATTTAGGGGGCAGGACGAGCAGTTCTTC. This gives the protein CASSEFRGQDEQFF.

The genes are TRBV25-1 and TRBJ1-2; D perhaps matches TRBD1 (6 bases). Germline loops: CDR1 MGHDK, CDR2 SYGVNS. The CDR3 runs 15 residues. Trimming stripped 7 bases from V and 7 bases from J, with 22 bases between. The chain's CDR3 is CASTPHGAGESGYTF. CDR3 nucleotides: TGTGCCAGCACCCCTCATGGGGCAGGGGAGAGTGGCTACACCTTC.

V usage is TRBV18 and J usage is TRBJ1-3, with D uncertain. Trimming pared 3 bases from V and 4 bases from J, leaving 13 bases between. Germline CDR1 KGHSH, CDR2 LQKENI. The CDR3 extends over 15 amino acids. CDR3 in amino acids: CASSPPETPGNTIYF. The CDR3 DNA reads as TGTGCCAGCTCACCCCCCGAGACACCAGGAAACACCATATATTTT.

This chain uses TRBV12-3 or TRBV12-4 with TRBJ1-5; D is possibly TRBD1 (6 bases). V lost 1 base, J lost 6 bases, and 16 bases lay in between. The CDR3 is 16 amino acids. CDR3 coding DNA: TGTGCCAGCAGTTTAGGTTTACAGGGCTGGGGTCAGCCCCAGCATTTT. Its translation is CASSLGLQGWGQPQHF.

The V and J genes are TRBV4-3 and TRBJ1-4; possible D gene TRBD1, 5 bases. Germline values: CDR1 LGHNA, CDR2 YSLEER. The V end was cut by 0 bases, the J end by 10 bases, with 15 bases between. The CDR3 contains 15 residues. The CDR3 here is CASSQDERTSGKLFF. The DNA for the CDR3 is TGCGCCAGCAGCCAAGATGAACGGACATCGGGAAAACTGTTTTTT.

The V call is TRBV7-2, the J call TRBJ2-3, with a possible D match to TRBD2 (6 bases). Trimming took 0 bases from V and 5 from J, leaving 15 bases between them. The CDR3 runs 16 residues. Germline lookup yields CDR1 SGHTA and CDR2 FQGNSA. The CDR3, as DNA: TGTGCCAGCAGCTTAGCCCTGGCTAGCGCCAGAGATACGCAGTATTTT. As protein: CASSLALASARDTQYF.

This clonotype was recorded at least ten times. The chain recombines TRBV5-1 with TRBJ2-3; D unresolved. Germline V CDR1 and CDR2: SGHRS, YFSETQ. Trimming took off 0 bases at V and 10 bases at J, with 6 bases between the two ends. The CDR3 covers 11 residues. The CDR3, as DNA: TGCGCCAGCAGCTTGGAAGGTGCGCAGTATTTT. This gives the protein CASSLEGAQYF.

This chain joins TRBV10-3 and TRBJ2-1; the match to TRBD1 covers 7 bases. Trimming removed 3 bases from V and 3 bases from J; junction bases left unmatched: 8. This CDR3 is built from 16 residues. Germline V gene lookup returns CDR1 ENHRY and CDR2 SYGVKD. The CDR3 reads CAISDPPGGGYNEQFF. The DNA for the CDR3 is TGTGCCATCAGTGACCCCCCAGGGGGTGGCTACAATGAGCAGTTCTTC.

The chain combines TRBV20-1 with TRBJ1-1, with a weak D call TRBD1 (5 bases). The germline V and J ends were trimmed by 2 bases and 0 bases, with 13 bases remaining between them. Germline V gene lookup returns CDR1 DFQATT and CDR2 SNEGSKA (reference sequence). The CDR3 is 15 residues long. The CDR3 sequence: CSARRQPLMNTEAFF. CDR3 bases: TGCAGTGCTAGAAGACAGCCTCTCATGAACACTGAAGCTTTCTTT.

This clonotype was seen repeatedly, ten times or more. V gene TRBV20-1 combines with J gene TRBJ1-5, with D possibly matching TRBD1 (5 bases). V gave up 1 base and J gave up 4 bases, with 14 bases separating them. The CDR3 length is 15 residues. Germline V gives CDR1 DFQATT, CDR2 SNEGSKA (reference sequence). The CDR3 spells CSARGAAGRNQPQHF. The CDR3 region has the DNA TGCAGTGCTAGAGGTGCGGCAGGGAGGAATCAGCCCCAGCATTTT.

The V call is TRBV3-2, the J call TRBJ2-7; the D call TRBD1 from the table was never checked on the DNA. TRBV3-2 is an annotated pseudogene. This CDR3 contains 15 residues. The CDR3 DNA sequence: TGTGCCAGCAGCCAAGGTAACGGGGGCGCCTGTGAGCAGTACGTC. It codes for CASSQGNGGACEQYV.

This clonotype was seen a handful of times. Here the CDR3 omits its conserved ending phenylalanine or tryptophan, so a read error is the likely source. Because the CDR3's place on the DNA is in doubt, the DNA is left out and the CDR3 is given as listed by TCRdb. The chain joins TRBV7-2 to TRBJ2-7; the table's D gene call, TRBD2, was not cross checked with the DNA. With termini counted, the CDR3 has 17 amino acids. Germline lookup yields CDR1 SGHTA and CDR2 FQGNSA. CDR3 sequence: CASSLGTTGTSGGRPSS.

This chain connects TRBV11-3 to TRBJ2-1; 10 bases align to TRBD2. The germline CDR1 and CDR2 sequences are SGHNT and YENEEA. Trimming at V came to 8 bases and at J to 12 bases, leaving 13 bases not matched to a gene. The CDR3 is 14 amino acids. The CDR3 region is CASSQSLAGAVQFF. In nucleotides, the CDR3 is TGTGCCAGCTCCCAGTCGCTAGCGGGGGCAGTGCAGTTCTTC.

The V call is TRBV7-3, the J call TRBJ2-5, with a weak D call TRBD2 (5 bases). Germline V gene data show CDR1 as SGHTA and CDR2 as FQGTGA. Trimming left V 2 bases short and J 4 bases short, with 11 bases between. The CDR3 contains 14 residues. The CDR3 reads CASSLGTGSETQYF. In DNA form, the CDR3 reads TGTGCCAGCAGCTTAGGTACGGGGTCAGAGACCCAGTACTTC.

This clonotype was recorded a few times. The CDR3 coding sequence is TGCGCCAGCAGCACGGGACCTTCCTCTGGAAACACCATATATTTT. Its translation is CASSTGPSSGNTIYF. The V gene is TRBV5-1, the J gene TRBJ1-3; D possibly corresponds to TRBD1 (5 bases). The CDR3 has 15 amino acids. Trimming removed 4 bases at V and 0 bases at J, with 11 bases between. The V gene's germline CDR1 is SGHRS and CDR2 YFSETQ.

This clonotype was detected a few times. The rearrangement uses TRBV20-1 and TRBJ2-5; 9 bases match TRBD2. The length of the CDR3 is 16 residues. From germline, CDR1 is DFQATT and CDR2 SNEGSKA (reference sequence). V gave up 4 bases and J gave up 2 bases; unmatched junction bases: 11. CDR3 protein: CSANDGMRGGQETQYF. In nucleotides, the CDR3 is TGCAGTGCTAACGACGGGATGCGGGGGGGGCAAGAGACCCAGTACTTC.

This clonotype occurred a few times. The chain links TRBV7-2 to TRBJ2-3, with D possibly called TRBD1 or TRBD2 (5 bases each). Looked up from germline, CDR1 is SGHTA and CDR2 is FQGNSA. Trimming stripped 4 bases from V and 1 base from J, with 18 bases between. This CDR3 is 17 amino acids long. The CDR3 reads CASSSRFWVGGTDTQYF. For the CDR3, the DNA is TGTGCCAGCAGCTCCAGGTTCTGGGTGGGGGGCACAGATACGCAGTATTTT.

Only a few counts were recorded for this clonotype. The CDR3 loop reads CASSYSIFSPQQYV. The CDR3 region has the DNA TGTGCCAGCAGTTACTCGATTTTCAGTCCGCAGCAGTACGTC. The chain has TRBV6-5 and TRBJ2-7; D unresolved. Germline CDR1 and CDR2: MNHEY and SVGAGI. Deletions cut 0 bases from V and 8 bases from J, with 14 bases between. This CDR3 is built from 14 residues.